These 8 T cell receptor beta chains originate from one sample sequenced in a study of blood T cell repertoires in COVID-19. TCRdb's copy holds only in-frame clones and misses some; the assay was immunoSEQ multiplex PCR. Of about 92,000 clones in the sample, 87% were seen once. The source material was peripheral blood. The receptors come from a woman aged 60-70 years with COVID-19, enrolled during active disease.

The chain combines TRBV5-1 with TRBJ2-5; 14 bases align to TRBD2. J was trimmed by 5 bases and V by 4 bases; bases with no gene match: 10. The germline V gene has CDR1 SGHRS and CDR2 YFSETQ. The CDR3 length is 17 residues. CDR3 nucleotide sequence: TGCGCCAGCAGCCCAGAGACTAGCGGGGGGGCCGGGGAGACCCAGTACTTC. Translated, it gives CASSPETSGGAGETQYF.

The chain recombines TRBV19 with TRBJ1-5; D is unresolved. Germline lookup yields CDR1 LNHDA and CDR2 SQIVND (reference sequence). V lost 1 base and J 6 bases, leaving 7 bases between the germline ends. CDR3 length: 13 amino acids. This CDR3 is CASSIGRGQPQHF. CDR3 bases: TGTGCCAGTAGTATAGGTCGGGGTCAGCCCCAGCATTTT.

DNA for the CDR3: TGTGCCGGGCAACCGGGACAGGGGGCGAGGGGCTACACCTTC. Encoded protein: CAGQPGQGARGYTF. The chain links TRBV30 to TRBJ1-2; 12 bases map to TRBD1. The CDR3 covers 14 residues. Germline CDR1 is GTSNPN and CDR2 is SVGIG (reference sequence). V gave up 8 bases and J gave up 8 bases; unmatched junction bases: 12.

J is TRBJ1-1 and V is TRBV6-5; D is perhaps TRBD1 (5 bases). In germline, CDR1 is MNHEY, CDR2 SVGAGI. The germline V and J ends were trimmed by 2 bases and 5 bases, with 9 bases remaining between them. The CDR3 spans 13 residues. The CDR3 sequence: CASSYAKGTEAFF. The DNA of the CDR3 is TGTGCCAGCAGTTACGCTAAGGGGACTGAAGCTTTCTTT.

The V and J genes are TRBV9 and TRBJ1-2, with TRBD1 identical over 12 bases. Unmatched junction bases numbered 5, after V lost 4 bases and J lost 7 bases. The CDR3 spans 14 residues. Germline CDR1 SGDLS, CDR2 YYNGEE. CDR3 sequence (DNA): TGTGCCAGCAGCCAGGGACAGGGGGCATCTGGCTACACCTTC. Its translation: CASSQGQGASGYTF.

The rearrangement joins TRBV5-1 to TRBJ2-2; D is possibly TRBD1 (5 bases). This CDR3 comprises 13 residues. In germline, CDR1 is SGHRS, CDR2 YFSETQ. Trimming cost V 7 bases and J 3 bases, with 10 bases left between them. CDR3 amino acids: CASCLTDTGELFF. The CDR3 DNA reads TGCGCCAGCTGTTTGACAGACACCGGGGAGCTGTTTTTT.

The V and J genes are TRBV5-1 and TRBJ1-1; perhaps TRBD1 as D (6 bases). Germline CDR1 is SGHRS and CDR2 is YFSETQ. V lost 4 bases and J 3 bases, leaving 13 bases between the germline ends. The CDR3 spans 14 residues. This chain's CDR3 is CASSSSQGYTEAFF. The CDR3 DNA sequence: TGCGCCAGCAGCAGCTCCCAGGGGTACACTGAAGCTTTCTTT. The full variable domain, completed using reference TRBV5-1 and TRBJ1-1, is KAGVTQTPRYLIKTRGQQVTLSCSPISGHRSVSWYQQTPGQGLQFLFEYFSETQRNKGNFPGRFSGRQFSNSRSEMNVSTLELGDSALYLCASSSSQGYTEAFFGQGTRLTVV.

This sequence joins TRBV5-1 and TRBJ1-2, with 7 bases aligning to TRBD1. Germline V gene data show CDR1 as SGHRS and CDR2 as YFSETQ. V was clipped by 0 bases and J by 3 bases; unmatched bases: 8. CDR3 length equals 16 residues. The CDR3 reads CASSLDVYGTDYGYTF. The CDR3 DNA sequence: TGCGCCAGCAGCTTGGACGTTTATGGGACAGACTATGGCTACACCTTC.